Shown below are 26 T cell receptor beta chains from a single sample sequenced in a study of T-cell reconstitution after alpha-beta-depleted transplantation in children. Using unique molecular identifiers, the investigators prepared the TCRbeta library. TCRdb processed the PCR reads anew with MiXCR; each CDR3 protein has one entry. The table has approximately 500,000 distinct CDR3 sequences, roughly 10% seen once. This sample comprised PBMCs, obtained before TCRalphabeta/CD19-depleted stem cell transplant. Source of these receptors: a child aged 2-15 years with inherited bone marrow failure, due to receive a stem cell transplant.

This clonotype was seen a few times. The CDR3 here is CSAPPGVAGGYYEQYF. The CDR3 coding sequence is TGCAGTGCTCCGCCGGGGGTAGCGGGAGGATACTACGAGCAGTACTTC. The rearrangement links TRBV20-1 to TRBJ2-7; 10 positions match TRBD2. The CDR3 sequence is 16 residues long. The V and J ends lost 5 bases and 3 bases, in that order; junction bases with no gene match: 13. The V gene's germline CDR1 is DFQATT and CDR2 SNEGSKA (reference sequence).

The rearrangement joins TRBV28 to TRBJ2-3; D is undetermined. V was shortened by 4 bases and J by 2 bases, with 10 bases between the two germline ends. Germline values: CDR1 MDHEN, CDR2 SYDVKM. The CDR3 extends over 14 amino acids. In DNA, the CDR3 is TGTGCCAGCAGTTCCCCCGGCCACACAGATACGCAGTATTTT. Amino acid sequence: CASSSPGHTDTQYF.

Ten or more counts support this clonotype. The chain combines TRBV7-9 with TRBJ2-7, with D perhaps assigned TRBD1 or TRBD2 (5 bases each). V dropped 5 bases and J dropped 3 bases, with 14 bases sitting between them. Germline V gene lookup returns CDR1 SEHNR and CDR2 FQNEAQ (reference sequence). CDR3 size: 14 residues. CDR3 region: CASSRDLSNYEQYF. The CDR3 bases are TGTGCCAGCAGCCGGGACCTAAGTAACTACGAGCAGTACTTC.

In this sample, this clonotype turned up many times. This chain links TRBV5-1 with TRBJ1-6; D not resolved. The germline V gene has CDR1 SGHRS and CDR2 YFSETQ. Trimming shortened V by 5 bases and J by 8 bases, and 11 bases separated the two germline ends. The length of the CDR3 is 13 residues. CDR3 residues: CASSPDSDSPLHF. CDR3 sequence (DNA): TGCGCCAGCAGTCCGGACTCGGATTCACCCCTCCACTTT.

CDR3 in amino acids: CASSQGARLGRNQPQHF. CDR3 sequence (DNA): TGTGCCAGCAGCCAAGGGGCCCGTTTGGGCCGCAATCAGCCCCAGCATTTT. The genes are TRBV4-2 and TRBJ1-5, with D unresolved. Trimming shortened V by 1 base and J by 2 bases, and 15 bases separated the two germline ends. Germline CDR1 and CDR2: LGHNA and YNFKEQ. This CDR3 is built from 17 residues.

This clonotype has only a few counts. The chain carries TRBV20-1 and TRBJ2-1; D may be TRBD2 (6 bases). Germline V gives CDR1 DFQATT, CDR2 SNEGSKA (reference sequence). V lost 1 base to trimming and J lost 4 bases, with 14 bases between them. CDR3 length: 15 amino acids. The DNA of the CDR3 is TGCAGTGCTAGAGTTCGGGAGAGTACTTACAATGAGCAGTTCTTC. Translating gives CSARVRESTYNEQFF.

V gene TRBV4-1 combines with J gene TRBJ2-7; a weak D match, TRBD2 (6 bases). V dropped 1 base and J dropped 5 bases, with 18 bases sitting between them. This CDR3 contains 16 residues. The germline CDR1 and CDR2 sequences are MGHRA and YSYEKL. CDR3 in DNA: TGCGCCAGCAGCCAAGTTCATCGCGGGAACGACGACGAGCAGTACTTC. Translating it yields CASSQVHRGNDDEQYF.

This clonotype showed up many times. The gene calls are TRBV29-1 and TRBJ2-1; TRBD2 matches 10 bases. This CDR3 spans 13 amino acids. CDR1 and CDR2 from the germline V gene are SQVTM and ANQGSEA. This chain's CDR3 is CSAASGGGKEQFF. Written as DNA, the CDR3 is TGCAGTGCGGCTAGCGGGGGCGGCAAGGAGCAGTTCTTC.

This clonotype has ten or more counts. The rearrangement links TRBV6-1 to TRBJ2-5, with TRBD1 matching over 11 bases. Germline values: CDR1 MNHNS, CDR2 SASEGT. This CDR3 has 15 amino acids. The V and J ends lost 4 bases and 3 bases, in that order; junction bases with no gene match: 4. The CDR3 is CASSAPGQGEETQYF. The CDR3 nucleotides read TGTGCCAGCAGTGCCCCGGGACAGGGGGAAGAGACCCAGTACTTC.

This clonotype has at least ten counts. The genes are TRBV7-7 and TRBJ2-7; no clear D gene. The germline V and J ends were trimmed by 11 bases and 1 base, with 12 bases remaining between them. There are 12 residues in the CDR3. CDR1 SSHAT and CDR2 FNYEAQ come from the germline V gene (reference sequence). For the CDR3, the DNA is TGTGCCGGCACGGTAGAGTCCTACGAGCAGTACTTC. Translating gives CAGTVESYEQYF. Based on the CDR3 plus reference TRBV7-7 and TRBJ2-7, the full variable domain is GAGVSQSPRYKVTKRGQDVTLRCDPISSHATLYWYQQALGQGPEFLTYFNYEAQPDKSGLPSDRFSAERPEGSISTLTIQRTEQRDSAMYRCAGTVESYEQYFGPGTRLTVT.

This rearrangement joins TRBV30 to TRBJ2-6, with 7 bases fitting TRBD2. Germline CDR1 and CDR2: GTSNPN and SVGIG (reference sequence). J lost 1 base, V lost 0 bases, and 9 bases had no gene match. The CDR3 totals 18 residues. This CDR3 reads CAWSVRKRDFSGANVLTF. The CDR3 DNA is TGTGCCTGGAGTGTACGCAAGCGGGATTTTTCTGGGGCCAACGTCCTGACTTTC. The full variable domain, in which reference TRBV30 and TRBJ2-6 provide the parts outside the CDR3, is SQTIHQWPATLVQPVGSPLSLECTVEGTSNPNLYWYRQAAGRGLQLLFYSVGIGQISSEVPQNLSASRPQDRQFILSSKKLLLSDSGFYLCAWSVRKRDFSGANVLTFGAGSRLTVL.

This clonotype was counted at least ten times. The J gene is TRBJ2-1, the V gene TRBV11-1, with 14 bases matching TRBD2. CDR1 and CDR2 from the germline V gene are SGHAT and FQDESV (reference sequence). J was trimmed by 2 bases and V by 5 bases; bases with no gene match: 11. The length of the CDR3 is 19 residues. CDR3 coding DNA: TGTGCCAGCAGCGGACCGGGACTAGCGGGAGAGGAAGCCTACAATGAGCAGTTCTTC. This gives the protein CASSGPGLAGEEAYNEQFF.

This chain joins TRBV20-1 and TRBJ2-7; TRBD2 is a possible D gene (6 bases). V was shortened by 3 bases and J by 0 bases, with 9 bases between the two germline ends. The germline CDR1 and CDR2 sequences are DFQATT and SNEGSKA (reference sequence). The CDR3 has 13 residues. CDR3 DNA: TGCAGTGCTAGGCCGGGGGTCTCCTACGAGCAGTACTTC. Translation gives CSARPGVSYEQYF.

The sample holds many counts of this clonotype. This rearrangement joins TRBV4-3 to TRBJ2-3; 8 bases line up with TRBD2. V trimming: 0 bases; J trimming: 6 bases; junction bases outside the gene matches: 11. Germline-derived CDR1 and CDR2 are LGHNA and YSLEER. CDR3 length: 17 amino acids. CDR3: CASSQDLAGGAGDTQYF. The CDR3 nucleotides read TGCGCCAGCAGCCAAGATCTGGCCGGGGGGGCCGGGGATACGCAGTATTTT.

Note on this clonotype: Since the CDR3 does not end with the conserved phenylalanine or tryptophan, this likely comes from a read error. The chain combines TRBV12-3 or TRBV12-4 with TRBJ2-5; tentative D call: TRBD1 (5 bases). The CDR3 is 15 residues long. V gave up 5 bases and J gave up 1 base, with 14 bases separating them. The CDR3 bases are TGTGCCAGCAGTCCCCGACAGCCACCCCAAGAGACCCAGTACCTC. Translated: CASSPRQPPQETQYL.

This clonotype occurred many times. The V call is TRBV15, the J call TRBJ2-1; D possibly matches TRBD1 or TRBD2 (5 bases each). The germline gives CDR1 LNHNV, CDR2 YYDKDF (reference sequence). V lost 5 bases, J lost 4 bases, and 18 bases lay in between. The CDR3 runs 16 residues. CDR3 sequence (DNA): TGTGCCACCAGCTCGGGGACGGCGTTGCTATACAATGAGCAGTTCTTC. Protein product: CATSSGTALLYNEQFF.

This clonotype was counted at least ten times. The gene calls are TRBV21-1 and TRBJ2-1; the table's D call, TRBD2, has no DNA check behind it. TRBV21-1 is a recognized pseudogene. The CDR3 is made up of 14 amino acids. The CDR3 loop is CASSLSGGPYEQFF. The CDR3, as DNA: TGTGCCAGCAGCCTCTCGGGAGGGCCCTATGAGCAGTTCTTC.

The chain is built from TRBV27 and TRBJ1-6; D remains ambiguous. The CDR3 length is 15 residues. V was shortened by 1 base and J by 1 base, with 5 bases between the two germline ends. Germline V gives CDR1 MNHEY, CDR2 SMNVEV (reference sequence). The CDR3: CASSLLGSYNSPLHF. In DNA, the CDR3 is TGTGCCAGCAGTTTATTGGGTTCCTATAATTCACCCCTCCACTTT.

This clonotype appeared many times. The chain carries TRBV4-2 and TRBJ2-1, with TRBD2 matching 10 bases. The CDR3 length is 17 residues. V shed 0 bases, J shed 9 bases, and the junction held 11 bases outside the gene matches. Looked up from germline, CDR1 is LGHNA and CDR2 is YNFKEQ. Here the CDR3 reads CASSQDSSGSFWGEQFF. For the CDR3, the DNA is TGTGCCAGCAGCCAAGATTCTAGCGGGAGTTTTTGGGGTGAGCAGTTCTTC.

This clonotype was seen at least ten times. The V and J genes are TRBV5-5 and TRBJ2-7, with 11 bases matching TRBD1. After removal of 4 bases from V and 2 bases from J, the junction contained 8 bases not matched to a gene. This CDR3 has 16 amino acids. Germline loops: CDR1 SGHKS, CDR2 YYEKEE (reference sequence). In nucleotides, the CDR3 is TGTGCCAGCAGCCGTGGGCCGGGACAGGGGGCCTACGAGCAGTACTTC. Protein sequence: CASSRGPGQGAYEQYF.

This clonotype was seen ten or more times. The chain employs TRBV7-2 and TRBJ1-6, with no clear D. Per germline, CDR1 SGHTA and CDR2 FQGNSA. The CDR3 loop spans 16 amino acids. The V end lost 1 base, the J end lost 5 bases, and 12 bases lay between the germline ends. CDR3 residues: CASSLGPQRNNSPLHF. The CDR3 DNA follows: TGTGCCAGCAGCTTAGGCCCGCAAAGGAATAATTCACCCCTCCACTTT.

The chain has TRBV12-3 or TRBV12-4 and TRBJ2-1; 11 bases fit TRBD1. The CDR3 loop spans 17 amino acids. V was pared by 2 bases and J by 6 bases, with 9 bases of the junction left unmatched. CDR3 nucleotides: TGTGCCAGCAGTTTAAACCGGGACAGGGGGTTTGGCAATGAGCAGTTCTTC. Translated, it gives CASSLNRDRGFGNEQFF.

This clonotype has at least ten counts. The V and J genes are TRBV13 and TRBJ2-7, with 10 bases lining up with TRBD1. The CDR3 runs 14 residues. J was trimmed by 0 bases and V by 5 bases; bases with no gene match: 1. CDR1 PRHDT and CDR2 FYEKMQ come from the germline V gene (reference sequence). The CDR3 DNA reads as TGTGCCAGCAGCGGACAGGGGGGCTCCTACGAGCAGTACTTC. The encoded protein is CASSGQGGSYEQYF.

This clonotype was seen many times. This rearrangement joins TRBV18 to TRBJ2-5, with D unclear. Trimming stripped 0 bases from V and 5 bases from J, with 10 bases between. The germline V gene has CDR1 KGHSH and CDR2 LQKENI. The CDR3 sequence is 14 residues long. CDR3 DNA: TGTGCCAGCTCACCACCGATAGAGTGGGAGACCCAGTACTTC. Translating it yields CASSPPIEWETQYF.

The gene calls are TRBV6-1 and TRBJ2-2; D uncertain. CDR1 and CDR2 (germline): MNHNS, SASEGT. V gave up 0 bases and J gave up 2 bases, with 7 bases separating them. The CDR3 is made up of 15 amino acids. This CDR3 is CASSEAQYNTGELFF. CDR3 coding DNA: TGTGCCAGCAGTGAAGCTCAGTATAACACCGGGGAGCTGTTTTTT.

This clonotype was detected ten times or more. This chain uses TRBV28 with TRBJ1-5; no firm D call. CDR1 is MDHEN and CDR2 is SYDVKM in the germline V gene. Trimming took off 6 bases at V and 0 bases at J, with 12 bases between the two ends. This CDR3 spans 15 amino acids. CDR3 residues: CASSPGGGSNQPQHF. The CDR3 DNA is TGTGCCAGCAGCCCGGGCGGTGGTAGCAATCAGCCCCAGCATTTT.